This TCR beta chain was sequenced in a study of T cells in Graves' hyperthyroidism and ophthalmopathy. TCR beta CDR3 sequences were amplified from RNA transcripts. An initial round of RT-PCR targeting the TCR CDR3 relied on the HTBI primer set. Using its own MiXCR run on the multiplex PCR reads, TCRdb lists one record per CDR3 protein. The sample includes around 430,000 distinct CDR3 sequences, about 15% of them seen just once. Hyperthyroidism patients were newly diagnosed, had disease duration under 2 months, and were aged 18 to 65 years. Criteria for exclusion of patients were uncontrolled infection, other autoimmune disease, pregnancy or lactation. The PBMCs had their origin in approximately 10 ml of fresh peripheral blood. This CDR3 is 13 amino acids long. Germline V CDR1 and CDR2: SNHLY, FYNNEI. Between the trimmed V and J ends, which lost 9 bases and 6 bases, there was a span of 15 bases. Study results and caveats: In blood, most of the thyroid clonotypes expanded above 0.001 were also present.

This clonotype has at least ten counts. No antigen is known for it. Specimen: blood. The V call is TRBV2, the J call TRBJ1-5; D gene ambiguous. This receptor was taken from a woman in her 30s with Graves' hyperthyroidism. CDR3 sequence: CASTRAGAQPQHF. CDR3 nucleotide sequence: TGTGCCAGTACCCGGGCAGGCGCTCAGCCCCAGCATTTT. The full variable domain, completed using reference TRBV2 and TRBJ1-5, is EPEVTQTPSHQVTQMGQEVILRCVPISNHLYFYWYRQILGQKVEFLVSFYNNEISEKSEIFDDQFSVERPDGSNFTLKIRSTKLEDSAMYFCASTRAGAQPQHFGDGTRLSIL.